This T cell receptor beta chain is from a study of blood T cell repertoires in COVID-19. Whole-study context: The United States, Italy and Spain were the sources of the acute and convalescent COVID-19 samples. In each case, the material was cDNA or gDNA derived from T cells, B-cell-depleted T cells, or PBMCs.

Authors' processing steps: Counts of nucleated cells, estimated from reference gene primer amplification, were obtained. This table comes from immunoSEQ multiplex PCR, and its TCRdb copy is limited to in-frame clones, with some not included. For V, J and clone size, that table is used; D and trimming come from the DNA. The sample has approximately 140,000 clones; roughly 89% are singletons. From germline, CDR1 is KGHSH and CDR2 LQKENI. CDR3 size: 16 residues. Between the trimmed V and J ends, which lost 6 bases and 4 bases, there was a span of 19 bases. It was during active infection that Seattle patients were enrolled and then longitudinally followed.

The receptor comes from a man under 40 with COVID-19, enrolled during active disease. The sample was peripheral blood. J is TRBJ1-3 and V is TRBV18; tentatively, D is TRBD1 (5 bases). This CDR3 is CASSLDRPLRGNTIYF. In DNA form, the CDR3 reads TGTGCCAGCTCTCTTGACAGACCCCTGAGGGGAAACACCATATATTTT.